The T cell receptor (beta chain) under discussion was sequenced for a study of somatic mutations in cytotoxic T cells in rheumatoid arthritis. This clone occurred once. Its cognate antigen is unknown. The CDR3 is 15 amino acids. V lost 0 bases to trimming and J lost 5 bases, with 12 bases between them. Germline loops: CDR1 SGHDT, CDR2 YYEEEE. Study findings and constraints: The identity of the antigens targeted by the expanded CD8+ clones remained unknown. Comparison of CD8+ T-cell clonality between rheumatoid arthritis patients and age-matched healthy controls yielded no significant difference. Among rheumatoid arthritis patients, TRBV07 appeared slightly underrepresented, and this finding was left without any adjustment for multiple comparisons. An age-related increase in CD8+ clonality was seen in rheumatoid arthritis patients but not in healthy controls.

Sequencing used immunoSEQ multiplex PCR; TCRdb keeps in-frame clones, though not all of them. Among about 26,000 clones listed, more than 75% were seen once. Sequenced material: CD8+ T cells sorted from blood. This TCR came from a man in his forties or fifties in good health. The V call is TRBV5-6, the J call TRBJ1-5, with a tentative D call TRBD1 (6 bases). This CDR3 reads CASSLGGGEYQPQHF. The CDR3 DNA reads as TGTGCCAGCAGCTTGGGGGGGGGCGAGTATCAGCCCCAGCATTTT. The full variable domain, with the rest looked up from reference TRBV5-6 and TRBJ1-5, is DAGVTQSPTHLIKTRGQQVTLRCSPKSGHDTVSWYQQALGQGPQFIFQYYEEEERQRGNFPDRFSGHQFPNYSSELNVNALLLGDSALYLCASSLGGGEYQPQHFGDGTRLSIL.